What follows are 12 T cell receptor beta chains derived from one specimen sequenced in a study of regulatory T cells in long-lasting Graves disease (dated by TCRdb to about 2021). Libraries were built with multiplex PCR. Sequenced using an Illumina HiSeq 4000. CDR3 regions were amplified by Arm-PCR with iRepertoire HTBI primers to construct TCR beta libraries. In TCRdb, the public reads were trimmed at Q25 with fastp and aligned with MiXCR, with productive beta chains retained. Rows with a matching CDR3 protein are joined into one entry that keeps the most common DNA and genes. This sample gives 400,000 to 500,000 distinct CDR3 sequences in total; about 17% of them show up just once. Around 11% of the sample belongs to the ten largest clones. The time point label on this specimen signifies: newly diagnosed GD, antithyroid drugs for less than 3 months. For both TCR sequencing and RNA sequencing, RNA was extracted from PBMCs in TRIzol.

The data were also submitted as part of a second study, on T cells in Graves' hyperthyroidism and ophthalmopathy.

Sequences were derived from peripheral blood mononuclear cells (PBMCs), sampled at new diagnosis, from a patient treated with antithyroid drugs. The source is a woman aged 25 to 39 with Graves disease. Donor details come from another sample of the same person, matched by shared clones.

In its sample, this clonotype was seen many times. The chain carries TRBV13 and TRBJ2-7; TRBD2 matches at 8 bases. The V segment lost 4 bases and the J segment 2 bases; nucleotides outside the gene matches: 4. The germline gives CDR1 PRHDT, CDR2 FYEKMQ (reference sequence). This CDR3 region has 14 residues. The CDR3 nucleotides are TGTGCCAGCAGCTCTCAACTAGCGGCCTACGAGCAGTACTTC. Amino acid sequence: CASSSQLAAYEQYF.

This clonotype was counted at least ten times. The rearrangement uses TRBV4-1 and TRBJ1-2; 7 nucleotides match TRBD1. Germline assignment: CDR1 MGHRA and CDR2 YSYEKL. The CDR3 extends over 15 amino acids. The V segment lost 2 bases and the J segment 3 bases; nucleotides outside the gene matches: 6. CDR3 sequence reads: CASSQPGQSHYGYTF. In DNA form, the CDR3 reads TGCGCCAGCAGCCAACCGGGACAGAGCCACTATGGCTACACCTTC.

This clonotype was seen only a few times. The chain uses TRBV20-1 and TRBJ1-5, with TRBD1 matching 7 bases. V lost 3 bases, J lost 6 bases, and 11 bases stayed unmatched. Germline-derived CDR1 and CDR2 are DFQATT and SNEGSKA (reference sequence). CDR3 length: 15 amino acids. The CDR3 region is CSARINRGGSQPQHF. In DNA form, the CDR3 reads TGCAGTGCTAGGATTAACAGGGGTGGGAGTCAGCCCCAGCATTTT.

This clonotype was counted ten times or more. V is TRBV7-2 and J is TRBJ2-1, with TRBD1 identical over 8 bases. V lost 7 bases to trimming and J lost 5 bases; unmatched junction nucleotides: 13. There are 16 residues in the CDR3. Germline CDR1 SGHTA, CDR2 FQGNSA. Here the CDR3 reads CASTQPSGQADNEQFF. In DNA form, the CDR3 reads TGTGCCAGCACCCAACCTTCGGGACAGGCTGACAATGAGCAGTTCTTC.

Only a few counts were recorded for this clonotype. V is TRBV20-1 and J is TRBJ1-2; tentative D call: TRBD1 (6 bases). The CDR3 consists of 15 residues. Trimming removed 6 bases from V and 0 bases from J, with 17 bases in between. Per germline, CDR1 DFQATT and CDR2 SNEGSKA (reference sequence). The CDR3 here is CSASPRTEANYGYTF. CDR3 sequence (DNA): TGCAGTGCCTCGCCCCGGACAGAAGCTAACTATGGCTACACCTTC.

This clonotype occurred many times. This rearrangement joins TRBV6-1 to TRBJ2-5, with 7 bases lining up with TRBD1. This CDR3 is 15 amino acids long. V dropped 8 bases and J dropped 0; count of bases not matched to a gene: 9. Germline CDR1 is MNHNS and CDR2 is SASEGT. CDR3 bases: TGTGCCAGCCGAGGGACAGTTATGTACCAAGAGACCCAGTACTTC. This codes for CASRGTVMYQETQYF.

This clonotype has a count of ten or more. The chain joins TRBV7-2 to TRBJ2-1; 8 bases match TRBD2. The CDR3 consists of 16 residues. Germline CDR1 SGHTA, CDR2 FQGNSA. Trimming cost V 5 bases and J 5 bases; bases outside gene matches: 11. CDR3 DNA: TGTGCCAGCAGCCCCCGCGGGAGGCGGGGAGACAATGAGCAGTTCTTC. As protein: CASSPRGRRGDNEQFF.

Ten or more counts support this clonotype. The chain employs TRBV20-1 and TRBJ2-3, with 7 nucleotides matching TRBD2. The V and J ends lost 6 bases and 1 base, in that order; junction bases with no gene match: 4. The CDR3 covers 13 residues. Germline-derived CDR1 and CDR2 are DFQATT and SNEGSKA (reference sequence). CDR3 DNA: TGCAGTGCCGGCCGGGGGGGCACAGATACGCAGTATTTT. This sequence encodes CSAGRGGTDTQYF.

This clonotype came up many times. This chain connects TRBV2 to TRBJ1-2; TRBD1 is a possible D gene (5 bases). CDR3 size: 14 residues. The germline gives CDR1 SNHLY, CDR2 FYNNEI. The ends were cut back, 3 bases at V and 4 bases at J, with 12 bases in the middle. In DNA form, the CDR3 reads TGTGCCAGCAGTGAGGTCGGGGGGATCTATGGCTACACCTTC. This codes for CASSEVGGIYGYTF.

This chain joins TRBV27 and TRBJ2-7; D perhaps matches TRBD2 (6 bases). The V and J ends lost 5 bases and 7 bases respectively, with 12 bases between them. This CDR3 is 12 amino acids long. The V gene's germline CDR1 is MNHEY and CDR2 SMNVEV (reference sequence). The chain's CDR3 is CASSNIGREQYF. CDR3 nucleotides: TGTGCCAGCAGTAATATTGGGAGGGAGCAGTACTTC.

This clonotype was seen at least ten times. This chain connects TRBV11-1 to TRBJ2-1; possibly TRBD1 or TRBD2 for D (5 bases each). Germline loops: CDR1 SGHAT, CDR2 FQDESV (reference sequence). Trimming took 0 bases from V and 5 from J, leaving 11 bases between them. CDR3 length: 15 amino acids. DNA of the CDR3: TGTGCCAGCAGCTTAGCGTGGGAGACAGACAATGAGCAGTTCTTC. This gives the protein CASSLAWETDNEQFF. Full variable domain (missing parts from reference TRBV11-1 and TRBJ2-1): EAEVAQSPRYKITEKSQAVAFWCDPISGHATLYWYRQILGQGPELLVQFQDESVVDDSQLPKDRFSAERLKGVDSTLKIQPAELGDSAMYLCASSLAWETDNEQFFGPGTRLTVL.

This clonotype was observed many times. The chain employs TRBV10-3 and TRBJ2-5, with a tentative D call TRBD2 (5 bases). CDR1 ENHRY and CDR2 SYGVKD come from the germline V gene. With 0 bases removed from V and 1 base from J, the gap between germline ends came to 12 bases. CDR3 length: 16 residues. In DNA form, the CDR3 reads TGTGCCATCAGTGAGTCTGGGCGGGCAGCCCAAGAGACCCAGTACTTC. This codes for CAISESGRAAQETQYF.